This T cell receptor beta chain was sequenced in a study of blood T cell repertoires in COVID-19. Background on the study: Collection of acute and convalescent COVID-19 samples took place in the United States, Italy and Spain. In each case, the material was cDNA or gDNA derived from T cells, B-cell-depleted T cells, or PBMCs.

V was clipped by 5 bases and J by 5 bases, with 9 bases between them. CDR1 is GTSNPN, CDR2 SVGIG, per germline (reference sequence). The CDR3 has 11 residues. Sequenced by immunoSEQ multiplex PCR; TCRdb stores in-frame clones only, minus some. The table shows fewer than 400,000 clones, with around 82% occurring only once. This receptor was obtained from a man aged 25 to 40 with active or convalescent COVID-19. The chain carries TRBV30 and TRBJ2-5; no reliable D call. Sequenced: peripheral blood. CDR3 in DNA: TGTGCCTGGGCGACTTCCGAGACCCAGTACTTC. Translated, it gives CAWATSETQYF.